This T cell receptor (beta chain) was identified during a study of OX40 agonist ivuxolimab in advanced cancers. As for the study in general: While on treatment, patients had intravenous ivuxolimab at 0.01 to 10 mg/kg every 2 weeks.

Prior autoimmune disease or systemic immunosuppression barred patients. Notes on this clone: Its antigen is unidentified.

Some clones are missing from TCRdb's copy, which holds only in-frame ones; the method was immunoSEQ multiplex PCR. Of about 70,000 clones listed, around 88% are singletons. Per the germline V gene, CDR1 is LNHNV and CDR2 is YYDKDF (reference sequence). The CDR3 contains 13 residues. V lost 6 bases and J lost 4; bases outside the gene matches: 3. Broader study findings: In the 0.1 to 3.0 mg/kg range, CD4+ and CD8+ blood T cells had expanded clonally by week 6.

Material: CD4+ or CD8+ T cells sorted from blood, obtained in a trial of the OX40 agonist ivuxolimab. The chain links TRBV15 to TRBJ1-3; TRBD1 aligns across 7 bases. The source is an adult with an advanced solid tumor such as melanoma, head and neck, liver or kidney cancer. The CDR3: CATSTDRGNTIYF. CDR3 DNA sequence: TGTGCCACCAGTACGGACAGGGGAAACACCATATATTTT. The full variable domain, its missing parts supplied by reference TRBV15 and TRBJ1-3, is DAMVIQNPRYQVTQFGKPVTLSCSQTLNHNVMYWYQQKSSQAPKLLFHYYDKDFNNEADTPDNFQSRRPNTSFCFLDIRSPGLGDTAMYLCATSTDRGNTIYFGEGSWLTVV.